Listed below are T cell receptor beta chains from one sample, sequenced in a study of cytomegalovirus exposure and HLA in healthy donors. This table comes from immunoSEQ multiplex PCR, and its TCRdb copy is limited to in-frame clones, with some not included. Found here are over 120,000 clones, 75% to 85% of them singletons; the top ten hold about 4.4%. The source material was PBMCs. Receptors were obtained from a man aged 40-50 years in good health and CMV-seronegative. The CDR3 runs from the conserved cysteine through the conserved F or W. The D gene is left open where the match is weak. A row's size may be missing; if present it is once, few, many or a size class.

cdr3_aa cdr3_nt j_call d_call v_call clone_size
CASSESGGNSEAFF TGTGCCAGCAGTGAGTCAGGGGGCAACTCTGAAGCTTTCTTT TRBJ1-1 TRBD1 TRBV6-1 .
CASSLDRGGNQPQHF TGCGCCAGCAGCTTGGACAGGGGGGGCAATCAGCCCCAGCATTTT TRBJ1-5 TRBD1 TRBV5-1 few
CASSLAGSGGPFEQFF TGTGCCAGCAGCTTAGCGGGGAGCGGGGGGCCTTTCGAGCAGTTCTTC TRBJ2-1 TRBD2 TRBV7-2 .
CASSLAGGPSYEQYF TGTGCCAGCAGCTTAGCGGGGGGGCCCTCCTACGAGCAGTACTTC TRBJ2-7 . TRBV7-2 .
CAWSVQGDTEAFF TGTGCCTGGAGTGTACAAGGAGATACTGAAGCTTTCTTT TRBJ1-1 . TRBV30 .
CASSLNGLAGPKTQYF TGTGCCAGCAGTTTAAACGGACTAGCGGGGCCGAAGACCCAGTACTTC TRBJ2-5 TRBD2 TRBV27 .
CASSPFDRGLAGGPTDTQYF TGTGCCAGCAGCCCTTTCGACAGGGGACTAGCGGGGGGGCCAACAGATACGCAGTATTTT TRBJ2-3 TRBD2 TRBV13 .
CASSMGQGSYEQYF TGTGCCAGCAGCATGGGACAGGGGTCCTACGAGCAGTACTTC TRBJ2-7 TRBD1 TRBV5-8 .
CASSQGLTNEKLFF TGTGCCAGCAGCCAGGGTTTAACTAATGAAAAACTGTTTTTT TRBJ1-4 . TRBV9 .
CASRGTGRNSPLHF TGTGCCAGCAGAGGGACAGGGAGGAATTCACCCCTCCACTTT TRBJ1-6 TRBD1 TRBV6-4 .
CASSESTTPGANVLTF TGCGCCAGCAGTGAGTCGACTACCCCAGGGGCCAACGTCCTGACTTTC TRBJ2-6 . TRBV10-2 .
CASSLRLAGIYNEQFF TGTGCCAGCAGCTTAAGGCTAGCGGGTATCTACAATGAGCAGTTCTTC TRBJ2-1 TRBD2 TRBV7-3 .
CASSATSGDNTEAFF TGTGCCAGCAGCGCCACATCCGGGGATAACACTGAAGCTTTCTTT TRBJ1-1 . TRBV9 .
CAWSHGGSGYTF TGTGCCTGGAGTCACGGGGGGAGCGGCTACACCTTC TRBJ1-2 . TRBV30 few
CASSSDPGGSRQPQHF TGTGCCAGCAGTTCAGATCCCGGGGGATCAAGACAGCCCCAGCATTTT TRBJ1-5 . TRBV6-5 .
CASSQALAGENEQFF TGTGCCAGCAGCCAAGCCCTAGCGGGGGAGAATGAGCAGTTCTTC TRBJ2-1 TRBD2 TRBV4-2 .
CASSLSVESYYNSPLHF TGTGCCAGCAGCTTAAGTGTCGAGTCCTACTATAATTCACCCCTCCACTTT TRBJ1-6 . TRBV11-2 .
CAISISGVDYGYTF TGTGCCATCAGTATTTCGGGGGTTGACTATGGCTACACCTTC TRBJ1-2 . TRBV10-3 .
CASSREDRGNTEAFF TGTGCCAGCAGCCGGGAGGACAGGGGAAACACTGAAGCTTTCTTT TRBJ1-1 TRBD1 TRBV2 .
CASTLLVETQYF TGTGCCAGCACTCTGCTAGTCGAGACCCAGTACTTC TRBJ2-5 . TRBV6-1 .
CARTPGGRVNGELFF TGTGCCCGCACCCCCGGAGGGAGGGTTAACGGGGAGCTGTTTTTT TRBJ2-2 TRBD2 TRBV28 .
CASSQVGSGEELFF TGTGCCAGCAGCCAAGTCGGGTCGGGGGAGGAGCTGTTTTTT TRBJ2-2 . TRBV14 .
CASSQDSSGGPHNEQFF TGCGCCAGCAGCCAAGATTCGAGCGGGGGACCTCACAATGAGCAGTTCTTC TRBJ2-1 TRBD2 TRBV4-1 .
CASSEGLGTGGSEAFF TGTGCCAGCAGTGAAGGGTTGGGGACAGGGGGCTCTGAAGCTTTCTTT TRBJ1-1 TRBD1 TRBV6-1 medium-sized
CASSPDSGNSPLHF TGTGCCAGCTCACCCGACTCGGGGAATTCACCCCTCCACTTT TRBJ1-6 . TRBV18 few
CASSPTDRGRYGYTF TGTGCCAGCAGTCCTACAGACAGGGGAAGATATGGCTACACCTTC TRBJ1-2 TRBD1 TRBV28 .
CASSMDSYGYTF TGTGCCAGCAGTATGGACTCGTATGGCTACACCTTC TRBJ1-2 . TRBV28 .
CASSGESDRTYEQYF TGTGCCAGCAGCGGCGAGTCGGACAGGACTTACGAGCAGTACTTC TRBJ2-7 TRBD1 TRBV9 .
CATSRGGGGGGYEQYF TGTGCCACCAGCAGAGGCGGGGGAGGCGGGGGTTACGAGCAGTACTTC TRBJ2-7 TRBD2 TRBV15 .
CASSTWTGSSYNSPLHF TGTGCCAGCAGTACCTGGACAGGGAGCTCCTATAATTCCCCCCTCCACTTT TRBJ1-6 TRBD1 TRBV27 .
CAWSVRERTEAFF TGTGCCTGGAGTGTACGGGAGAGGACTGAAGCTTTCTTT TRBJ1-1 . TRBV30 .
CASSPEVSYEQYF TGTGCCAGCTCACCAGAGGTTTCCTACGAGCAGTACTTC TRBJ2-7 . TRBV18 .
CASSVAAEANYEQYF TGTGCCAGCAGCGTAGCGGCAGAGGCAAACTACGAGCAGTACTTC TRBJ2-7 . TRBV9 once
CASSQSRDSGDEQYF TGTGCCAGCTCCCAATCGCGGGACTCTGGAGACGAGCAGTACTTC TRBJ2-7 . TRBV18 .
CASSPGQGLSGANVLTF TGTGCCAGCAGTCCGGGACAGGGCCTTTCTGGGGCCAACGTCCTGACTTTC TRBJ2-6 TRBD1 TRBV27 .
CASSEDRADRLTNYGYTF TGTGCCAGCAGCGAGGACAGGGCGGATAGGCTTACTAACTATGGCTACACCTTC TRBJ1-2 TRBD1 TRBV9 .
CASGNRGAYEQYF TGTGCCAGCGGCAATAGGGGCGCCTACGAGCAGTACTTC TRBJ2-7 . TRBV6-5 .
CAISEAGAVRTDTQYF TGTGCCATCAGTGAGGCGGGGGCTGTTAGGACAGATACGCAGTATTTT TRBJ2-3 . TRBV10-3 .
CASSPESGRVYEQYF TGCGCCAGCAGCCCCGAATCTGGGCGGGTCTACGAGCAGTACTTC TRBJ2-7 . TRBV4-1 .
CASSPAGNSYEQYF TGTGCCAGCAGTCCCGCAGGGAACTCCTACGAGCAGTACTTC TRBJ2-7 . TRBV6-1 .
CASSRRTGNVYEQYF TGTGCCAGCTCACGCCGGACAGGGAACGTCTACGAGCAGTACTTC TRBJ2-7 TRBD1 TRBV18 .
CASSPDSQGIGYTF TGTGCCAGCAGCCCAGACAGCCAGGGGATAGGCTACACCTTC TRBJ1-2 . TRBV7-2 .
CASSSDSYGYTF TGCGCCAGCAGCTCGGACAGCTATGGCTACACCTTC TRBJ1-2 . TRBV5-1 .